This T cell receptor (beta chain) stems from a study of T cell responses to AZD1222 COVID-19 vaccine. General observations from the study: Only five to seven AZD1222 recipients tested seropositive at baseline.

A remark on this clone: The target antigen is unknown.

Generated by immunoSEQ multiplex PCR, the TCRdb table keeps only in-frame clones and is missing some. This sample yields approximately 120,000 clones, of which around 87% are seen a single time; more than 9% belongs to the top ten. V was clipped by 7 bases and J by 0 bases, with 9 bases between them. The CDR3 length is 13 residues. CDR1 and CDR2 from the germline V gene are MNHEY and SVGAGI. This sample comprised peripheral blood, obtained on day 0 of AZD1222 vaccination. This chain connects TRBV6-5 to TRBJ1-2; D is possibly TRBD1 (5 bases). The receptor was isolated from an adult in good health. The chain's CDR3 is CASTEGPNYGYTF. The CDR3 DNA sequence: TGTGCCAGCACCGAGGGACCTAACTATGGCTACACCTTC.